A single sample is the source of the 29 T cell receptor beta chains below, sequenced in a study of shared clonotypes between healthy human individuals. Positive CCR7 selection of CD45RO-negative cells yielded the naive CD8 cells, and terminally differentiated effector memory CD45RA+ cells were excluded. Repertoires were generated with immunoSEQ multiplex PCR, while TCRdb's copy carries only in-frame clones and drops some. The sample includes nearly 2 million clones, approximately 95% of them seen just once. Sample: naive CD8+ T cells sorted from blood. Receptors originate from a man younger than 30 in good health.

The rearrangement links TRBV27 to TRBJ2-1, with TRBD2 as a possible D gene (6 bases). CDR3 length equals 14 residues. Per germline, CDR1 MNHEY and CDR2 SMNVEV (reference sequence). Trimming left V 5 bases short and J 6 bases short, with 14 bases between. CDR3 in DNA: TGTGCCAGCAGTGTAGGGACTTCAGTCAATGAGCAGTTCTTC. It specifies CASSVGTSVNEQFF.

The rearrangement uses TRBV9 and TRBJ2-2; 7 nucleotides align to TRBD2. J lost 3 bases, V lost 0 bases, and 11 bases had no gene match. Looked up from germline, CDR1 is SGDLS and CDR2 is YYNGEE. The CDR3 length is 18 residues. The CDR3, as DNA: TGTGCCAGCAGCGTAGATCCCGGACTAGAACGGGACACCGGGGAGCTGTTTTTT. It is translated as CASSVDPGLERDTGELFF.

This chain uses TRBV4-1 with TRBJ2-1, with 10 bases fitting TRBD1. Germline V gene lookup returns CDR1 MGHRA and CDR2 YSYEKL. Unmatched junction bases numbered 10, after V lost 4 bases and J lost 7 bases. This CDR3 has 16 residues. The CDR3 DNA is TGCGCCAGCAGCCGACTTGGGGGACAGGGGCAAAATGAGCAGTTCTTC. It specifies CASSRLGGQGQNEQFF.

About this clone: Additional DNA sequences in this sample encode the identical CDR3. The CDR3 DNA is TGTGCCAGCAGGAAAGAGACCCAGTACTTC. This gives the protein CASRKETQYF. The rearrangement links TRBV28 to TRBJ2-5; D is uncertain. The CDR3 runs 10 residues. The germline gives CDR1 MDHEN, CDR2 SYDVKM. The ends were cut back, 6 bases at V and 3 bases at J, with 2 bases in the middle.

This rearrangement joins TRBV7-8 to TRBJ2-7, with a weak D call TRBD2 (6 bases). CDR1 and CDR2 (germline): SGHVS, FQNEAQ. The length of the CDR3 is 14 residues. Deletions cut 0 bases from V and 4 bases from J, with 10 bases between. This CDR3 reads CASSLAGSRYEQYF. In nucleotides, the CDR3 is TGTGCCAGCAGCTTAGCCGGGAGCAGGTACGAGCAGTACTTC.

The chain is built from TRBV4-2 and TRBJ2-7; 11 bases match TRBD2. The V gene's germline CDR1 is LGHNA and CDR2 YNFKEQ. J was trimmed by 3 bases and V by 0 bases; bases with no gene match: 1. The CDR3 runs 15 residues. The CDR3, as DNA: TGTGCCAGCAGCCAAGAACTAGCGGGGGTCTACGAGCAGTACTTC. This codes for CASSQELAGVYEQYF.

V and J are TRBV6-6 and TRBJ1-5; tentatively, D is TRBD1 (6 bases). This CDR3 has 16 amino acids. V lost 0 bases and J 7 bases, leaving 16 bases between the germline ends. Germline assignment: CDR1 MNHNY and CDR2 SVGAGI (reference sequence). CDR3: CASSYSAPTGNQPQHF. The CDR3, as DNA: TGTGCCAGCAGTTACTCGGCCCCCACAGGGAACCAGCCCCAGCATTTT.

V and J are TRBV7-9 and TRBJ1-4; D gene ambiguous. V was cut by 1 base and J by 7 bases, with 16 bases left in between. The CDR3 is 16 amino acids. CDR1 is SEHNR, CDR2 FQNEAQ, per germline (reference sequence). CDR3 in amino acids: CASSLENELSGEKLFF. In DNA form, the CDR3 reads TGTGCCAGCAGCTTAGAAAACGAGTTGTCTGGTGAAAAACTGTTTTTT.

For this clone: The sample holds other DNA sequences that translate to the same CDR3. The chain uses TRBV13 and TRBJ1-2, with TRBD1 as a possible D gene (5 bases). In germline, CDR1 is PRHDT, CDR2 FYEKMQ (reference sequence). The CDR3 totals 14 residues. V was clipped by 0 bases and J by 3 bases, with 8 bases between them. In DNA, the CDR3 is TGTGCCAGCAGCTTAGGGCAGGGAGACTATGGCTACACCTTC. Its protein product is CASSLGQGDYGYTF.

This chain joins TRBV28 and TRBJ2-7; D may correspond to TRBD1 or TRBD2 (5 bases each). The CDR3 has 15 amino acids. From germline, CDR1 is MDHEN and CDR2 SYDVKM. Trimming cost V 0 bases and J 2 bases, with 11 bases left between them. CDR3 nucleotides: TGTGCCAGCAGTTTATGGGCGTCGGGGCCCTACGAGCAGTACTTC. Its protein is CASSLWASGPYEQYF.

CDR3 sequence: CASRSLGNEAFF. DNA for the CDR3: TGTGCCAGCAGGTCCCTCGGGAACGAAGCTTTCTTT. The rearrangement joins TRBV28 to TRBJ1-1; D gene uncertain. CDR3 length: 12 amino acids. Trimming cost V 6 bases and J 8 bases, with 13 bases left between them. Germline V CDR1 and CDR2: MDHEN, SYDVKM.

V is TRBV15 and J is TRBJ2-7; D possibly matches TRBD1 or TRBD2 (5 bases each). With 6 bases removed from V and 2 bases from J, the gap between germline ends came to 14 bases. CDR3 length equals 14 residues. Germline lookup yields CDR1 LNHNV and CDR2 YYDKDF (reference sequence). Here the CDR3 reads CATRGTDTTYEQYF. The CDR3 DNA sequence: TGTGCCACCAGAGGGACGGACACCACCTACGAGCAGTACTTC.

This sequence joins TRBV6-1 and TRBJ1-2, with unresolved D. The germline gives CDR1 MNHNS, CDR2 SASEGT. The CDR3 totals 15 residues. Trimming took 6 bases from V and 2 from J, leaving 16 bases between them. The CDR3 loop is CASSQRAVFNYGYTF. The CDR3 DNA is TGTGCCAGCAGCCAAAGGGCAGTTTTCAACTATGGCTACACCTTC.

The CDR3 DNA reads TGTGCCAGCAGCGAGACAGGGGGCTCTGGTGAAAAACTGTTTTTT. It translates to CASSETGGSGEKLFF. V usage is TRBV7-8 and J usage is TRBJ1-4; TRBD1 matches at 10 bases. V shed 5 bases and J 7 bases; nucleotides not matched to a gene: 7. Per germline, CDR1 SGHVS and CDR2 FQNEAQ. The CDR3 sequence is 15 residues long.

J is TRBJ2-7 and V is TRBV2; tentative D call: TRBD1 (5 bases). Germline CDR1 is SNHLY and CDR2 is FYNNEI. V was clipped by 4 bases and J by 1 base, with 11 bases between them. The CDR3 sequence is 14 residues long. The CDR3 protein is CASSGQFGSYEQYF. In nucleotides, the CDR3 is TGTGCCAGCAGTGGACAGTTTGGATCCTACGAGCAGTACTTC.

The V gene is TRBV11-2, the J gene TRBJ2-7, with 7 bases lining up with TRBD2. V gave up 1 base and J gave up 2 bases; unmatched junction bases: 5. CDR3 length: 15 amino acids. CDR1 and CDR2 (germline): SGHAT, FQNNGV. The CDR3 sequence: CASSLAGGRAYEQYF. DNA of the CDR3: TGTGCCAGCAGCTTAGCGGGCGGGAGAGCCTACGAGCAGTACTTC.

In its sample, this clone was seen once. This rearrangement joins TRBV30 to TRBJ1-6, with 12 bases aligning to TRBD1. The V gene end was trimmed by 1 base and the J gene end by 7 bases; junction bases not matched to a gene: 8. Germline lookup yields CDR1 GTSNPN and CDR2 SVGIG (reference sequence). The CDR3 has 17 amino acids. The CDR3 sequence: CAWSAGTGGAENSPLHF. CDR3 DNA: TGTGCCTGGAGTGCCGGGACAGGGGGCGCGGAAAATTCACCCCTCCACTTT.

In regard to this clone: At the DNA level, this CDR3 is encoded by other sequences in the same sample as well. The chain has TRBV6-1 and TRBJ2-7, with D possibly TRBD2 on 6 matching bases. Trimming cost V 2 bases and J 4 bases, with 12 bases left between them. The CDR3 is made up of 14 amino acids. CDR1 is MNHNS, CDR2 SASEGT, per germline. The CDR3 DNA is TGTGCCAGCAGTGAAAGCGGAGGGGCGTACGAGCAGTACTTC. Translation: CASSESGGAYEQYF.

This chain uses TRBV6-5 with TRBJ1-1; 7 bases map to TRBD1. After removal of 5 bases from V and 6 bases from J, the junction contained 12 bases not matched to a gene. This CDR3 has 15 residues. Per germline, CDR1 MNHEY and CDR2 SVGAGI. As DNA, the CDR3 is TGTGCCAGCAGTACTAGATTCACAGGGGTACCTGAAGCTTTCTTT. This gives the protein CASSTRFTGVPEAFF.

This clone was seen a single time. Other DNA sequences in this specimen translate into the identical CDR3. The chain recombines TRBV7-9 with TRBJ2-7; 8 nucleotides match TRBD1. Germline V CDR1 and CDR2: SEHNR, FQNEAQ (reference sequence). The V segment lost 5 bases and the J segment 6 bases; nucleotides outside the gene matches: 3. This CDR3 comprises 12 residues. The CDR3 DNA sequence: TGTGCCAGCAGCCCTACAGGGGGCGAGCAGTACTTC. Amino acid sequence: CASSPTGGEQYF.

For this clone: Germline is not matched at one junction end, which may reflect a read error. V and J are TRBV5-1 and TRBJ2-7, with 11 nucleotides matching TRBD2. CDR1 SGHRS and CDR2 YFSETQ come from the germline V gene. This CDR3 has 19 amino acids. The CDR3 region is CASSLVGRASGRPSNEQYF. The CDR3 coding sequence is TGCGCCAGCAGCTTGGTAGGTCGGGCTAGCGGGAGGCCCTCCAACGAGCAGTACTTC.

The rearrangement uses TRBV7-9 and TRBJ2-7; TRBD1 might be the D (6 bases). The germline gives CDR1 SEHNR, CDR2 FQNEAQ (reference sequence). The V end was cut by 5 bases, the J end by 1 base, with 12 bases between. This CDR3 comprises 14 residues. Here the CDR3 reads CASSPNRESYEQYF. The CDR3 bases are TGTGCCAGCAGCCCTAACAGGGAATCCTACGAGCAGTACTTC.

This clone was picked up one time. Other nucleotide sequences in the sample specify the same CDR3. The chain has TRBV11-2 and TRBJ2-5, with TRBD2 matching over 7 bases. Trimming removed 3 bases from V and 5 bases from J; junction bases left unmatched: 9. The CDR3 runs 15 residues. Looked up from germline, CDR1 is SGHAT and CDR2 is FQNNGV. CDR3 amino acids: CASSLGGSGVETQYF. CDR3 DNA: TGTGCCAGCAGCTTGGGGGGGAGTGGTGTTGAGACCCAGTACTTC.

Worth noting for this clone: Additional DNA sequences in this sample encode the identical CDR3. The chain uses TRBV11-2 and TRBJ2-1; no clear D. The CDR3 totals 12 residues. Germline V gene lookup returns CDR1 SGHAT and CDR2 FQNNGV. With 2 bases removed from V and 7 bases from J, the gap between germline ends came to 6 bases. Here the CDR3 DNA reads TGTGCCAGCAGCTTATTATCAAATGAGCAGTTCTTC. Encoded protein: CASSLLSNEQFF.

The chain uses TRBV4-3 and TRBJ1-2, with D maybe TRBD1 (6 bases). The CDR3 spans 16 residues. V shed 4 bases and J shed 3 bases, with 18 bases lying between them. Germline loops: CDR1 LGHNA, CDR2 YSLEER. The CDR3 DNA reads as TGCGCCAGCAGCCTCGCTCTCGAGGGGGACGACTATGGCTACACCTTC. Protein product: CASSLALEGDDYGYTF.

Points on this clone: Additional DNA sequences in this sample encode the identical CDR3. V gene TRBV11-2 combines with J gene TRBJ2-7; 8 bases match TRBD2. This CDR3 is 14 amino acids long. Germline V gives CDR1 SGHAT, CDR2 FQNNGV. V trimming: 5 bases; J trimming: 2 bases; junction bases outside the gene matches: 5. The CDR3, as DNA: TGTGCCAGCAGCCTCAGCGGGAGCGCCTACGAGCAGTACTTC. It specifies CASSLSGSAYEQYF.

The chain links TRBV21-1 to TRBJ2-1; the D call of TRBD2 is as the table states it, not checked on the DNA. TRBV21-1 corresponds to a pseudogene. This CDR3 region has 15 residues. The CDR3 sequence is CASSKCREGTDEQFF. DNA for the CDR3: TGTGCCAGCAGCAAATGTCGGGAGGGCACCGATGAGCAGTTCTTC.

The chain employs TRBV7-6 and TRBJ2-7; TRBD2 aligns across 7 bases. Germline V gene data show CDR1 as SGHVS and CDR2 as FNYEAQ. The ends lost 0 bases at V and 0 bases at J; junction bases unmatched: 8. The CDR3 runs to 17 residues. As DNA, the CDR3 is TGTGCCAGCAGCTTAGCCCCAGTCGGCGGGAGCTCCTACGAGCAGTACTTC. Amino acid sequence: CASSLAPVGGSSYEQYF.

The chain is built from TRBV7-3 and TRBJ2-3; D gene ambiguous. Deletions cut 0 bases from V and 3 bases from J, with 7 bases between. CDR3 size: 14 residues. In germline, CDR1 is SGHTA, CDR2 FQGTGA. The CDR3 loop reads CASSLTAGTDTQYF. CDR3 in DNA: TGTGCCAGCAGCTTAACGGCCGGTACAGATACGCAGTATTTT.